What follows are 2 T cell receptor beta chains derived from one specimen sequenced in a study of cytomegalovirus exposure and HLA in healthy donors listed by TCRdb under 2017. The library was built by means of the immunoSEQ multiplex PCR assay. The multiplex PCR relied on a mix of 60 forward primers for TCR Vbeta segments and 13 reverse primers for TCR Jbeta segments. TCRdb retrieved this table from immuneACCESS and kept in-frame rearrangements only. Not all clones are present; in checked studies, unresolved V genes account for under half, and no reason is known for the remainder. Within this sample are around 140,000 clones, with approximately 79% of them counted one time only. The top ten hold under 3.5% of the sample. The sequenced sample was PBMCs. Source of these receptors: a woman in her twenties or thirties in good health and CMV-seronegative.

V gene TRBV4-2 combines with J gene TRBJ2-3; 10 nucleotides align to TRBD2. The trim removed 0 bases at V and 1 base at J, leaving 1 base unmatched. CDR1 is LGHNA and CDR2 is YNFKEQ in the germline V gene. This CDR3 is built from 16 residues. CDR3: CASSQDLAGGTDTQYF. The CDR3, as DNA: TGTGCCAGCAGCCAAGATCTAGCGGGAGGCACAGATACGCAGTATTTT.

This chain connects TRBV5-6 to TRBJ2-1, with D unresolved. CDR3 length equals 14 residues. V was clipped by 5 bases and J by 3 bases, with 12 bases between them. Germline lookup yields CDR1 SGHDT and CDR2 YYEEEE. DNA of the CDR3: TGTGCCAGCAGAAGAGACTTACTCTACAATGAGCAGTTCTTC. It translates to CASRRDLLYNEQFF.